The 7 T cell receptor beta chains below all came from one sample that was sequenced in a study of radiotherapy plus CTLA-4 blockade in lung cancer. The repertoire was sequenced with immunoSEQ multiplex PCR; TCRdb's copy has only in-frame clones and lacks some. Among 40,000 to 55,000 clones listed, 70% to 90% were seen once. Sequences were derived from peripheral blood, sampled from a patient treated with radiotherapy plus ipilimumab. Every receptor here comes from a human donor with non-small cell lung cancer that progressed on radiotherapy plus ipilimumab. Some clones in this sample may be carry-over from other donors' samples.

The V call is TRBV25-1, the J call TRBJ2-5; 7 nucleotides match TRBD1. Germline-derived CDR1 and CDR2 are MGHDK and SYGVNS. J lost 2 bases, V lost 5 bases, and 8 bases had no gene match. This CDR3 spans 15 amino acids. The CDR3 loop is CASSMTGLSQETQYF. CDR3 nucleotide sequence: TGTGCCAGCAGTATGACAGGGCTCTCACAAGAGACCCAGTACTTC.

The CDR3 DNA is TGTGCCAGCAGTTTAGAATCTACTAGCGGGGCCTACAAGCATGAGCAGTTCTTC. Its protein product is CASSLESTSGAYKHEQFF. V usage is TRBV27 and J usage is TRBJ2-1; TRBD2 matches at 10 bases. Losses at the gene ends were 2 bases for V and 8 bases for J; bases not matched to a gene: 15. Germline lookup yields CDR1 MNHEY and CDR2 SMNVEV (reference sequence). The CDR3 has 18 amino acids.

The genes are TRBV5-1 and TRBJ1-5; TRBD1 matches at 8 bases. V lost 4 bases, J lost 2 bases, and 5 bases stayed unmatched. Germline CDR1 is SGHRS and CDR2 is YFSETQ. The CDR3 has 15 residues. CDR3 nucleotides: TGCGCCAGCAGCCCGACAGGGGTAGGCAATCAGCCCCAGCATTTT. It encodes CASSPTGVGNQPQHF. Combining the CDR3 with reference TRBV5-1 and TRBJ1-5 gives the whole variable domain KAGVTQTPRYLIKTRGQQVTLSCSPISGHRSVSWYQQTPGQGLQFLFEYFSETQRNKGNFPGRFSGRQFSNSRSEMNVSTLELGDSALYLCASSPTGVGNQPQHFGDGTRLSIL.

This chain links TRBV7-6 with TRBJ2-3, with TRBD1 as a possible D gene (6 bases). The CDR3 totals 15 residues. The ends were cut back, 5 bases at V and 4 bases at J, with 16 bases in the middle. CDR1 SGHVS and CDR2 FNYEAQ come from the germline V gene. CDR3 coding DNA: TGTGCCAGCAGCGTCGGACAGACCCGGGCAGATACGCAGTATTTT. It yields the protein CASSVGQTRADTQYF. The full variable domain, rest sourced from reference TRBV7-6 and TRBJ2-3, is GAGVSQSPRYKVTKRGQDVALRCDPISGHVSLYWYRQALGQGPEFLTYFNYEAQQDKSGLPNDRFSAERPEGSISTLTIQRTEQRDSAMYRCASSVGQTRADTQYFGPGTRLTVL.

This chain uses TRBV5-1 with TRBJ2-7; tentative D call: TRBD1 (7 bases). V gave up 2 bases and J gave up 7 bases, with 13 bases separating them. The germline V gene has CDR1 SGHRS and CDR2 YFSETQ. This CDR3 is 13 amino acids long. This chain's CDR3 is CASSLGGAGEQYF. DNA of the CDR3: TGCGCCAGCAGCTTAGGGGGCGCGGGGGAGCAGTACTTC.

V and J are TRBV4-1 and TRBJ2-2, with D perhaps TRBD1 (5 bases). The CDR3 is 15 amino acids. The germline gives CDR1 MGHRA, CDR2 YSYEKL. The germline V and J ends were trimmed by 4 bases and 4 bases, with 13 bases remaining between them. CDR3 sequence: CASSLPGSGTGELFF. The CDR3 DNA reads as TGCGCCAGCAGCCTTCCAGGGTCTGGCACCGGGGAGCTGTTTTTT.

The chain joins TRBV10-3 to TRBJ1-6, with D possibly matching TRBD1 (6 bases). Germline V gene data show CDR1 as ENHRY and CDR2 as SYGVKD. CDR3 length equals 15 residues. V was clipped by 0 bases and J by 9 bases, with 12 bases between them. Here the CDR3 reads CAISESTGSGSPLHF. The CDR3 DNA is TGTGCCATCAGTGAGTCGACAGGTTCGGGTTCACCCCTCCACTTT.